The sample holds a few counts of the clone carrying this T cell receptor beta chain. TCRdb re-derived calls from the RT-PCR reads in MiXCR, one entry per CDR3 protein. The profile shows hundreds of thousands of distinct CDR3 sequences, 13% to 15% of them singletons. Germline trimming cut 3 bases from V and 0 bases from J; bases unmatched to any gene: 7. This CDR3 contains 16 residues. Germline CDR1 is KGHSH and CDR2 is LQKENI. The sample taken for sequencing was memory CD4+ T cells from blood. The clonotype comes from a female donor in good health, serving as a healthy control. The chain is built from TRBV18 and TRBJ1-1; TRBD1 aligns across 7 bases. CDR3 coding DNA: TGTGCCAGCTCACCGCGGGACAGCAGTTTGAACACTGAAGCTTTCTTT. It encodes CASSPRDSSLNTEAFF.